The sequence of this TCR beta chain was determined in a study of technical replicates of blood from a handful of donors. Trimming stripped 8 bases from V and 0 bases from J, with 11 bases between. The CDR3 consists of 14 residues. Germline CDR1 LNHDA, CDR2 SQIVND (reference sequence). Repertoires were generated with immunoSEQ multiplex PCR, while TCRdb's copy carries only in-frame clones and drops some. The sample records over 80,000 clones, 90% to 97% being singletons. Source material: T cells isolated from PBMCs. The rearrangement joins TRBV19 to TRBJ2-1; D gene ambiguous. The TCR comes from a human donor in good health. In DNA, the CDR3 is TGTGCCAGTCGTAACTGGAGCTCCTACAATGAGCAGTTCTTC. Amino acid sequence: CASRNWSSYNEQFF. Variable domain in full (rest from reference TRBV19 and TRBJ2-1): DGGITQSPKYLFRKEGQNVTLSCEQNLNHDAMYWYRQDPGQGLRLIYYSQIVNDFQKGDIAEGYSVSREKKESFPLTVTSAQKNPTAFYLCASRNWSSYNEQFFGPGTRLTVL.